Included here is one TCR beta chain sequence, with context. No antigen is known for it. This record belongs to a study of early T cells in non-severe SARS-CoV-2 infection. At the level of the study: Sequenced bulk RNA came from whole blood that was unsorted, and chains were unpaired. Overall study findings and caveats: Missing private and CD4 specificities, VDJdb matching favored anti-spike CD8 responses.

V was clipped by 4 bases and J by 4 bases; unmatched bases: 6. The CDR3 is 15 residues long. Germline V gene lookup returns CDR1 SGHNT and CDR2 YYREEE (reference sequence). TCRdb itself ran the 5' RACE reads through MiXCR, one entry per CDR3 protein. The data show approximately 37,000 distinct CDR3 sequences, approximately 7.9% seen once. This TCR was sampled from an adult who was a healthcare worker with PCR-confirmed SARS-CoV-2 infection or an uninfected control (not recorded which). Sample: whole blood, taken at baseline. The V gene is TRBV5-4, the J gene TRBJ2-1; TRBD1 matches at 9 bases. The CDR3 spells CASSPGQGRYNEQFF. CDR3 DNA: TGTGCCAGCAGCCCAGGACAGGGGCGGTACAATGAGCAGTTCTTC.